This entry is about one T cell receptor beta chain. The data were taken from a study of T cell responses to AZD1222 COVID-19 vaccine. Overall study context: Recipients boosted at about 4 weeks or about 12 weeks are pooled.

The data were produced by immunoSEQ multiplex PCR, yet TCRdb's version contains in-frame clones alone and is incomplete. The repertoire holds around 140,000 clones, 80% to 95% seen once, with approximately 4.7% in the top ten. The sequence derives from an adult in good health. The sequenced sample was peripheral blood, obtained on day 0 of AZD1222 vaccination.

The CDR3, as DNA: TGTGCCAGCAGCCCAGTCCGGGGATCGGGCGGGGAGCTGTTTTTT. Translation: CASSPVRGSGGELFF. The V call is TRBV13, the J call TRBJ2-2, with D possibly matching TRBD2 (5 bases). Germline-derived CDR1 and CDR2 are PRHDT and FYEKMQ (reference sequence). This CDR3 has 15 amino acids. The V and J ends lost 5 bases and 7 bases respectively, with 17 bases between them.